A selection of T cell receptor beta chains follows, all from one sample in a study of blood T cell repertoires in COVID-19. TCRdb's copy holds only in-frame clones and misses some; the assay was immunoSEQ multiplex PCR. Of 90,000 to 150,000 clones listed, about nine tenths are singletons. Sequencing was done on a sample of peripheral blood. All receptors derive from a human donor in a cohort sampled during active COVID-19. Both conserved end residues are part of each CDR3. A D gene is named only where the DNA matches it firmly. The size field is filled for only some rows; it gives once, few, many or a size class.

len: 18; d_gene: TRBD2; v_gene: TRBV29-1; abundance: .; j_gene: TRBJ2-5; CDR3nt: TGCAGCGCGGGAGCGCTAGCGGGGGGGCGATTTATACAAGAGACCCAGTACTTC; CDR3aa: CSAGALAGGRFIQETQYF
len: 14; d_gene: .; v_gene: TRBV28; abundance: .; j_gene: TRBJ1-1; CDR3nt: TGTGCCAGCAGTTTAAGACAACCGAACACTGAAGCTTTCTTT; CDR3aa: CASSLRQPNTEAFF
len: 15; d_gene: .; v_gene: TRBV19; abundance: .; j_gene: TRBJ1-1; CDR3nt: TGTGCCAGTACCGATAAGTTAGGAGGGGTGACTGAAGCTTTCTTT; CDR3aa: CASTDKLGGVTEAFF
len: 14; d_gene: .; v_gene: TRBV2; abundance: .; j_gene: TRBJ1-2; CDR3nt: TGTGCCAGCAGTGAAGCCTGGGGCGGCTATGGCTACACCTTC; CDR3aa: CASSEAWGGYGYTF
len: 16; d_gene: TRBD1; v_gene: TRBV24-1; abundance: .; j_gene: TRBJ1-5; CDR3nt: TGTGCCACCAGTGATCAGTGGGACAGGGAACATCAGCCCCAGCATTTT; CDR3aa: CATSDQWDREHQPQHF
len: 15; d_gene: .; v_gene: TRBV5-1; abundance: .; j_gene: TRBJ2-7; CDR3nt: TGCGCCAGCAGCTTCCAACCCACCGGTCAATACGAGCAGTACTTC; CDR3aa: CASSFQPTGQYEQYF
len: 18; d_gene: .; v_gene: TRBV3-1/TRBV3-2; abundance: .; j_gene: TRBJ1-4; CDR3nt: TGTGCCAGCAGCCAAATAGGCACTTACTTGCGGACTAATGAAAAACTGTTTTTT; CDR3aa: CASSQIGTYLRTNEKLFF
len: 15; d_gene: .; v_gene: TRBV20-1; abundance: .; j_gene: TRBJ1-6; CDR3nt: TGCAGTGCTAGTCTATGGGGGCAGGGAGCGTCACCCCTCCACTTT; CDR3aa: CSASLWGQGASPLHF
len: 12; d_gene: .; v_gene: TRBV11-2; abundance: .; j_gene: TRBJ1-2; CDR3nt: TGTGCCAGCAGCTTGATGAATAGTGGCTACACCTTC; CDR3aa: CASSLMNSGYTF
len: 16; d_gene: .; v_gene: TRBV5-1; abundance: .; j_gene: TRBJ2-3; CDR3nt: TGCGCCAGCAGCGCTCCTCGACAAACAAGCACAGATACGCAGTATTTT; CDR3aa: CASSAPRQTSTDTQYF
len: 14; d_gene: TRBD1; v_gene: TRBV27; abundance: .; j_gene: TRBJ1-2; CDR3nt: TGTGCCAGCAGTAACAGGGGGGACAACTATGGCTACACCTTC; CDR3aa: CASSNRGDNYGYTF
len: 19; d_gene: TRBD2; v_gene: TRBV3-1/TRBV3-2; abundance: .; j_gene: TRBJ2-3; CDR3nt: TGTGCCAGCAGCCCCCCCGGGACTAGCGGGAGCGACCCTCCAGATACGCAGTATTTT; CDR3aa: CASSPPGTSGSDPPDTQYF
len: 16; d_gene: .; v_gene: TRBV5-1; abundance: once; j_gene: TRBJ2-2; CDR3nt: TGCGCCAGCAGCTTGGCCGGGACACAATACACCGGGGAGCTGTTTTTT; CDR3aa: CASSLAGTQYTGELFF
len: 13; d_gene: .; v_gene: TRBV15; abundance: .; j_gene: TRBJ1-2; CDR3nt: TGTGCCACCAGCGGGGGACTCTCCTATGGCTACACCTTC; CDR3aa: CATSGGLSYGYTF
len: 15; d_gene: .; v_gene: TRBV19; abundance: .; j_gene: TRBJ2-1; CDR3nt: TGTGCCAGTAAGCGGACAGGAGGGTCCTACAATGAGCAGTTCTTC; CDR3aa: CASKRTGGSYNEQFF
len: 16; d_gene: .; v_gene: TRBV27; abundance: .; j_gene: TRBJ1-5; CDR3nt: TGTGCCAGCAGTTTATCCGCAGGACATAGCAATCAGCCCCAGCATTTT; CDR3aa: CASSLSAGHSNQPQHF
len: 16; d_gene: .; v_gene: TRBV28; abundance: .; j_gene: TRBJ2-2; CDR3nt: TGTGCCAGCCAGTTTATCGGAGCGGCGAACACCGGGGAGCTGTTTTTT; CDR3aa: CASQFIGAANTGELFF
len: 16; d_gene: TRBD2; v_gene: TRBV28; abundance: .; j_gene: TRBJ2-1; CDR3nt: TGTGCCAGCAGTTTAACGACTAGCGGGACCCACAATGAGCAGTTCTTC; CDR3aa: CASSLTTSGTHNEQFF
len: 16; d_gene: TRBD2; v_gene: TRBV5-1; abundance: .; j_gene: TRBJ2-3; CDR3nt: TGCGCCAGCAGCTTGGCTGCTAGCGGGGGTGAAGATACGCAGTATTTT; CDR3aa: CASSLAASGGEDTQYF
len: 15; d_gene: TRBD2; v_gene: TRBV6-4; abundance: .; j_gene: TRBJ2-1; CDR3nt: TGTGCCAGCAGTCCCGGACTAGCGGGAGGGGATGAGCAGTTCTTC; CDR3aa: CASSPGLAGGDEQFF
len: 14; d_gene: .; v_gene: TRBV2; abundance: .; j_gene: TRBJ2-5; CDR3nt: TGTGCCAGCCCTCACACGTTCCAGGGAGAGACCCAGTACTTC; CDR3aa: CASPHTFQGETQYF
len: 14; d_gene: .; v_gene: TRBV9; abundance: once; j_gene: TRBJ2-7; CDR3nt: TGTGCCAGCAGCAGGACTTCACCGGCCGCCGAGCAGTACTTC; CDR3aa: CASSRTSPAAEQYF
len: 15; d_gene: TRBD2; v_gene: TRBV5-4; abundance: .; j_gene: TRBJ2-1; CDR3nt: TGTGCCAGCAGCTTGGGGACTAGCGGTTACAATGAGCAGTTCTTC; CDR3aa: CASSLGTSGYNEQFF
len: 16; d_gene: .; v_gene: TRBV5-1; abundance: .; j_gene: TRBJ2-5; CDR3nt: TGCGCCAGCAGCTATATGGCGGGTGCGGCAGTAGAGACCCAGTACTTC; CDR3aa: CASSYMAGAAVETQYF
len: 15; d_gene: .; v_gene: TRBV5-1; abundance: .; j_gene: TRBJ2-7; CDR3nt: TGCGCCAGCAGCGCCGCCGGGACTCCCACCTACGAGCAGTACTTC; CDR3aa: CASSAAGTPTYEQYF
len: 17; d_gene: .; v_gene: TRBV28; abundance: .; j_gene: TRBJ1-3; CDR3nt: TGTGCCAGCAGTTTAGCCGGGGGTCAGGCCACTAGAAACACCATATATTTT; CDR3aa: CASSLAGGQATRNTIYF
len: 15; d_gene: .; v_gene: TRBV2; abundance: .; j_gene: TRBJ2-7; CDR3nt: TGTGCCAGCAGTGAAGTTCGGGGGGCGTACTACGAGCAGTACTTC; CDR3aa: CASSEVRGAYYEQYF
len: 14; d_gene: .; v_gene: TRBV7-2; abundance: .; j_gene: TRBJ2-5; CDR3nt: TGTGCCAGCAGCCCGACCCTGGGTAGCGTGACCCAGTACTTC; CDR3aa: CASSPTLGSVTQYF
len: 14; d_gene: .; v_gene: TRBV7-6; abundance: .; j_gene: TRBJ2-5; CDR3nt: TGTGCCAGCAGCTCCAGCGGGCGCATCGAGACCCAGTACTTC; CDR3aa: CASSSSGRIETQYF
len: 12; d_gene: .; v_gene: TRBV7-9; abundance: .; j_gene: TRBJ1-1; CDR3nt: TGTGCCAGCAGCTTTTCGGAGGCAGGAGCTTTCTTT; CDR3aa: CASSFSEAGAFF
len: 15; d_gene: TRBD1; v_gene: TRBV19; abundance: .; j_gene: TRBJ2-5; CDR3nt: TGTGCCAGTAGTGCGGCCGGGACAGGGGTCGAGACCCAGTACTTC; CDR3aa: CASSAAGTGVETQYF
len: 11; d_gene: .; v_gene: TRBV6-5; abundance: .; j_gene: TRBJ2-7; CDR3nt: TGTGCCAGCAGTTCAGACTACGAGCAGTACTTC; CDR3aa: CASSSDYEQYF
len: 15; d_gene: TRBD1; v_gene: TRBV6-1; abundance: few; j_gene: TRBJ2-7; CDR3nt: TGTGCCAGCAGTGACATCAGGACAGGGCTCGGCGAGCAGTACTTC; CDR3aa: CASSDIRTGLGEQYF
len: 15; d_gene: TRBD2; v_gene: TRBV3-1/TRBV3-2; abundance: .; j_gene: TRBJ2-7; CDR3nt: TGTGCCAGCAGCCAATCGGACGGGGGGGGGCGGGAGCAGTACTTC; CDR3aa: CASSQSDGGGREQYF
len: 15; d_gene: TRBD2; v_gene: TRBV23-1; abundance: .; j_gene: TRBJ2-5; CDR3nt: TGCGCCAGCAGTCACCTCAAAGGACTAGTTGAGACCCAGTACTTC; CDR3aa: CASSHLKGLVETQYF
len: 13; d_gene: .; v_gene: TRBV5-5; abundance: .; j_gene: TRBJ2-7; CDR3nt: TGTGCCAGCAGTTTACAGGGTTCCTACGAGCAGTACTTC; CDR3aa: CASSLQGSYEQYF
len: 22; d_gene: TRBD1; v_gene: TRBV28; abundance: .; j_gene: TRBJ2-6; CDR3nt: TGTGCCAGCAGTCTCCACAGAAGCCAAGGGACAGGTCTACGCTCTGGGGCCAACGTCCTGACTTTC; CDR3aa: CASSLHRSQGTGLRSGANVLTF
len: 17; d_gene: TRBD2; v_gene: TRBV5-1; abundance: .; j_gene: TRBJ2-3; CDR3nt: TGCGCCAGCAGCTTGGCCGGTGGTAGCGGGAGCACAGATACGCAGTATTTT; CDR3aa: CASSLAGGSGSTDTQYF
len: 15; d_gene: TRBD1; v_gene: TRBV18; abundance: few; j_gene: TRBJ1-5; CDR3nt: TGTGCCAGCTCACCGACAGGGGGCTATAGTCAGCCCCAGCATTTT; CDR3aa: CASSPTGGYSQPQHF
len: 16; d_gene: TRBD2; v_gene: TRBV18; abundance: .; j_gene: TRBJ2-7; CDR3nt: TGTGCCAGCTCACCACGATTGGGGGAGGGGTCCTACGAGCAGTACTTC; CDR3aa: CASSPRLGEGSYEQYF
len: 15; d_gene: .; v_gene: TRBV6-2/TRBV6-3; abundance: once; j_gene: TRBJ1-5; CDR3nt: TGTGCCAGCAGCTGGAGGGGGGGAGGCAATCAGCCCCAGCATTTT; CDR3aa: CASSWRGGGNQPQHF
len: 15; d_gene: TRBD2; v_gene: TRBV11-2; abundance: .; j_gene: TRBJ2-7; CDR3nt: TGTGCCAGCAGCTTAACGCCTAGCGGGCTGTACGAGCAGTACTTC; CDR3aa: CASSLTPSGLYEQYF
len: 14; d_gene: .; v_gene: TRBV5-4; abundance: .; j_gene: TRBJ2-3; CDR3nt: TGTGCCAGCAGCTTGGACCGGTTTTCGGATACGCAGTATTTT; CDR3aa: CASSLDRFSDTQYF
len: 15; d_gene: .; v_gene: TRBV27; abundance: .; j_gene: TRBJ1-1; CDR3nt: TGTGCCAGCAGTTTATCCCTGTACACGGGGACTGAAGCTTTCTTT; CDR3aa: CASSLSLYTGTEAFF
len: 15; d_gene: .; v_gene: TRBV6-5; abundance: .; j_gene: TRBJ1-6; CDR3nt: TGTGCCAGCAGTTACGGGAGCTCCTATAATTCACCCCTCCACTTT; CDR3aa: CASSYGSSYNSPLHF
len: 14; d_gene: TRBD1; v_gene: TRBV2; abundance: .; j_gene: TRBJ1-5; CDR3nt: TGTGCCAGCAGCGTCACAGGGGAGCGGCAGCCCCAGCATTTT; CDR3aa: CASSVTGERQPQHF
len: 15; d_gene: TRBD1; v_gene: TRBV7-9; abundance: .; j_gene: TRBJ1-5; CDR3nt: TGTGCCAGCAGCCTGGGGGACAGCCAAAATCAGCCCCAGCATTTT; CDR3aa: CASSLGDSQNQPQHF
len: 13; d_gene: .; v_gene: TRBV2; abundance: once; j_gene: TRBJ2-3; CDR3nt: TGTGCCAGCGAACTAAGAAGCACAGATACGCAGTATTTT; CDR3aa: CASELRSTDTQYF
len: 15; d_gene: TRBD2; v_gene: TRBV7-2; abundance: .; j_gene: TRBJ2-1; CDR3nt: TGTGCCAGCAGCTCATCGGGGGGCTCCTACAATGAGCAGTTCTTC; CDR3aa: CASSSSGGSYNEQFF
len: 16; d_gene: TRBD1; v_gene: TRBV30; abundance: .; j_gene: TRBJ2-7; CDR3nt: TGTGCCTGGAACCCCGGGGGAGGGGGACAGGGAGACGAGCAGTACTTC; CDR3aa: CAWNPGGGGQGDEQYF
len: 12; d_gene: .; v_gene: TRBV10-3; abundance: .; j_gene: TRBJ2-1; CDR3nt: TGTGCCATCAGCGCCGTGGGCGACGAGCAGTTCTTC; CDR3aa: CAISAVGDEQFF
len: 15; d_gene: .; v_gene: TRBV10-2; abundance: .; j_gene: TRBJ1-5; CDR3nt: TGCGCCAGCAGTGATTGGGGCAGGGGCAATCAGCCCCAGCATTTT; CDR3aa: CASSDWGRGNQPQHF
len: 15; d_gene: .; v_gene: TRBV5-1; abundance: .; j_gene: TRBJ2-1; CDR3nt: TGCGCCAGCAGCTTGGTGGAGGCGCTCTACAATGAGCAGTTCTTC; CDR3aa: CASSLVEALYNEQFF
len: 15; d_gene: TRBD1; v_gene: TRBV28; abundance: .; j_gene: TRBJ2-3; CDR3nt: TGTGCCAGCAGGGAGAATCGGGACAGAACAGATACGCAGTATTTT; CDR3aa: CASRENRDRTDTQYF
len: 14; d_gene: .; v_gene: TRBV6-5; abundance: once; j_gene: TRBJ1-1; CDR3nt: TGTGCCAGCAGTTACCCAGGGCCGAACCCTGAAGCTTTCTTT; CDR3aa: CASSYPGPNPEAFF
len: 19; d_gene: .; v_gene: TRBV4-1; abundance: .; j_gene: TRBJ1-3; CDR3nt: TGCGCCAGCAGCCATCCGCGCATGGGAGTGAGGAGCTCTGGAAACACCATATATTTT; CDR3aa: CASSHPRMGVRSSGNTIYF
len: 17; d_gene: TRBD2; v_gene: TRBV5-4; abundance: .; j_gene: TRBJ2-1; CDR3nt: TGTGCCAGCAGCTTGGGCGGGGGGGCGAGCTCCTACAATGAGCAGTTCTTC; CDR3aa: CASSLGGGASSYNEQFF